The text below deals with one TCR beta chain. No antigen is known for it. Trimming at V came to 4 bases and at J to 7 bases, leaving 4 bases not matched to a gene. The germline V gene has CDR1 KGHSH and CDR2 LQKENI. The CDR3 loop spans 13 amino acids. A second PCR, run for about 7 to 11 cycles, used a sample-barcoded 5' primer plus a J-beta primer mix. Each CDR3 protein gets one entry after TCRdb re-called the 5' RACE reads with MiXCR. The table shows around 1,900,000 distinct CDR3 sequences, with roughly two fifths occurring only once. These data come from a study of blood T cells in healthy people across ages. General observations from the study: Older age went with lower TCR beta diversity per million T cells, in a roughly linear way. Long-lived and aged donors differed, with more naive CD4+ cells and higher diversity in the long-lived.

This chain links TRBV18 with TRBJ1-2, with 9 bases lining up with TRBD1. Sequencing was carried out using blood. The sequence was collected from a human donor in good health. For the CDR3, the DNA is TGTGCCAGCTCACTCCGGACAGGGGTTGGCTACACCTTC. Protein: CASSLRTGVGYTF.